This T cell receptor beta chain was sequenced in a study of identical twins (TCRdb year 2016). Background on the whole study: The study deep-sequenced TCR alpha and beta repertoires from monozygotic twins, unrelated adults of various ages and cord blood to test whether fetal clonotypes persist. To rule out contamination, replicate twin experiments were performed at different times with different library preparation protocols.

The junction shows trimming of 4 bases on V and 3 bases on J, plus 13 bases between the germline ends. Spanning cysteine to phenylalanine, the CDR3 consists of 14 amino acids. CDR3 DNA is the only sequence kept; it has 42 bases, read in frame from the first base. This clonotype was counted at least ten times. The antigen this receptor binds is unknown. Base qualities are missing; no much larger clone stands one base away. The library was prepared using 5' RACE. The listed sequencing device is Illumina HiSeq 2000. A universal primer binding site was introduced by template switching, and a unique molecular identifier was present in the final cDNA, enabling accurate counting of TCR cDNA molecules. First-strand cDNA for TCR alpha and beta chains was synthesized from specific primers in the conserved constant-segment region. To control for contamination, every cDNA library was double barcoded, receiving both a SMART-Mk sample barcode and Illumina barcodes. TruSeq adapter sequences, together with Illumina sample barcodes, were added in two successive PCR steps. TCR alpha and beta cDNA libraries were sequenced on the Illumina HiSeq platform with custom primers. Concerning the study's data processing: Unique molecular identifiers were extracted from raw reads with MiGEC, and CDR3 positions were determined with MiXCR. For each individual, recombination models were inferred using an EM algorithm with the repgenHMM and IGoR tools. The tcR package in R was used for shared clonotype analysis, with sharing normalized by the product of cloneset sizes. Out-of-frame nonproductive sequences were analyzed to study raw recombination free of thymic and clonal selection effects. TCRdb's own reprocessing of the public reads used fastp at Q25 and MiXCR and kept productive beta chains. Records with the same CDR3 protein are collapsed into one entry carrying the most frequent genes and DNA. For this entry, the V and J calls and clone size follow TCRdb and not the study's own pipeline. This sample gives 400,000 to 600,000 distinct CDR3 sequences in total; around 20% of them show up just once. Of the sample, about 0.5% is held by the ten largest clones.

Overall study results and their limits: Because the same donors could not be followed over many years, the conclusions relied on cross-sectional statistical analysis. Zero-insertion analyses could be partly confounded by invariant T cells such as MAIT and iNKT, although diverse VJ usage argued against such confounding for most clonotypes. Compared with coincidental sharing between unrelated individuals, out-of-frame TCR alpha sequences shared between twins showed an excess of sequences with low generation probability. A weaker excess of twin sharing was found in beta out-of-frame sequences because the signal-to-noise ratio was lowered by fewer shared sequences. In monozygotic twins, out-of-frame TCR alpha sharing was systematically underestimated by recombination models, although the models agreed with sharing between unrelated individuals. Fewer insertions were carried by abundant cord blood beta clonotypes, a similar but weaker trend appeared in young adult naive repertoires, and no such trend appeared in memory repertoires.

All donors were healthy Caucasians. The twin cohort comprised three pairs of female monozygotic twins, all aged about 18 to 30 years. CD4+ and CD8+ T cell populations were isolated with positive isolation kits from Invitrogen. These data also featured in a second study, about yellow fever vaccine responses in identical twins. From the second report: According to the authors, the vaccine-induced T cell response in identical twins seemed to be partly convergent and partly specific to each individual. Focusing on identical twins, the study followed the T cell clones that responded to the vaccine, and did so with precision.

The receptor was derived from a woman between 18 and 30 years old in good health. The chain is encoded by TRBV12-3 or TRBV12-4 joined to TRBJ2-7; TRBD1 could be the D gene, as 6 bases match. The material sequenced was CD4+ T cells sorted from blood. The nucleotide sequence reads as follows: TGTGCCAGCAGTTCAACACAGGGAATCTACGAGCAGTACTTC. It codes for CASSSTQGIYEQYF.